This is a list of T cell receptor beta chains from one sample in a study of T-cell reconstitution after alpha-beta-depleted transplantation in children. TCRdb used MiXCR to reprocess the PCR reads, holding one entry per CDR3 protein. The repertoire holds 150,000 to 200,000 distinct CDR3 sequences, with 5.5% to 7% as singletons. The source material was PBMCs, sampled before TCRalphabeta/CD19-depleted stem cell transplant. Every receptor here comes from a girl less than two years old with combined immunodeficiency, due to receive a stem cell transplant. CDR3s include the opening cysteine and the closing phenylalanine or tryptophan. The order of the fields is D gene, clone size, V gene, J gene, CDR3 protein, CDR3 DNA. The D gene is left open where the match is weak. Part of the rows lack a size; the others show once, few, many or a class for expanded clones.

>TRBD2|many|TRBV24-1|TRBJ2-1
CATSLAGGHNEQFF
TGTGCCACGTCCCTAGCGGGAGGCCACAATGAGCAGTTCTTC
>.|many|TRBV28|TRBJ2-7
CASSLSTTGLSSYEQYF
TGTGCCAGCAGTCTATCTACTACAGGACTTAGCTCCTACGAGCAGTACTTC
>.|few|TRBV4-3|TRBJ1-1
CASSQDPGVRMNTEAFF
TGCGCCAGCAGCCAAGATCCCGGGGTTAGAATGAACACTGAAGCTTTCTTT
>TRBD2|many|TRBV29-1|TRBJ2-1
CSVVSGVAGNSYNEQFF
TGCAGCGTTGTTTCTGGGGTAGCGGGAAACTCCTACAATGAGCAGTTCTTC
>.|many|TRBV29-1|TRBJ2-1
CSVDPDRPGTNEQFF
TGCAGCGTTGATCCGGACCGTCCGGGGACCAATGAGCAGTTCTTC
>TRBD1|many|TRBV7-8|TRBJ1-1
CASSSYRGQMNTEAFF
TGTGCCAGCAGCTCCTACAGGGGACAGATGAACACTGAAGCTTTCTTT
>TRBD1|.|TRBV29-1|TRBJ1-1
CSVRTGWGNTEAFF
TGCAGCGTCCGGACAGGGTGGGGAAACACTGAAGCTTTCTTT
>.|many|TRBV4-1|TRBJ1-2
CASTLKDFRPNYGYTF
TGCGCCAGCACCCTAAAGGACTTCCGCCCTAACTATGGCTACACCTTC
>.|many|TRBV7-6|TRBJ1-3
CASSLASGSGNTIYF
TGTGCCAGCAGCTTAGCCTCGGGGTCTGGAAACACCATATATTTT
>.|many|TRBV29-1|TRBJ2-1
CSVPTASSYNEQFF
TGCAGCGTTCCGACAGCCAGCTCCTACAATGAGCAGTTCTTC
>.|.|TRBV9|TRBJ2-3
CASSVEPTLRDTQYF
TGTGCCAGCAGCGTGGAACCGACTCTTAGAGATACGCAGTATTTT
>.|many|TRBV6-1|TRBJ2-2
CASSRLFRPGELFF
TGTGCCAGCAGTAGACTCTTCCGGCCCGGGGAGCTGTTTTTT
>TRBD1|many|TRBV5-1|TRBJ2-4
CASSPGQGPNIQYF
TGCGCCAGCAGCCCTGGACAGGGGCCAAACATTCAGTACTTC
>.|.|TRBV29-1|TRBJ1-2
CSVEEERWNYGYTF
TGCAGCGTTGAAGAGGAAAGGTGGAACTATGGCTACACCTTC
>TRBD2|.|TRBV3-1|TRBJ2-7
CACSRGLAGAAHEQYF
TGTGCCTGCTCCCGGGGACTAGCGGGAGCCGCGCACGAGCAGTACTTC
>TRBD1|.|TRBV7-8|TRBJ2-1
CASSKPRDRVLSEQFF
TGTGCCAGCAGTAAACCCCGGGACAGGGTTTTAAGTGAGCAGTTCTTC
>TRBD2|many|TRBV7-8|TRBJ2-3
CASSYDALAGVTDTQYF
TGTGCCAGCAGCTATGATGCCCTAGCGGGAGTCACAGATACGCAGTATTTT
>TRBD2|many|TRBV9|TRBJ2-2
CASSVVSSGSWLAQNTGELFF
TGTGCCAGCAGCGTAGTCTCTAGCGGGAGTTGGTTAGCCCAGAACACCGGGGAGCTGTTTTTT
>.|many|TRBV6-5|TRBJ1-1
CASSYLERNTEAFF
TGTGCCAGCAGTTACCTGGAGCGGAACACTGAAGCTTTCTTT
>.|many|TRBV27|TRBJ2-3
CASSWATSTDTQYF
TGTGCCAGCAGTTGGGCGACCAGCACAGATACGCAGTATTTT
>.|few|TRBV5-1|TRBJ2-7
CASSLTGTGYYEQYF
TGCGCCAGCAGCTTAACCGGGACTGGTTACTACGAGCAGTACTTC
>TRBD2|many|TRBV7-3|TRBJ2-1
CASSTGLGYNEQFF
TGTGCCAGCAGCACCGGACTAGGATACAATGAGCAGTTCTTC
>TRBD1|many|TRBV7-9|TRBJ2-7
CASSLPDRAYEQYF
TGTGCCAGCAGCTTACCGGACAGGGCCTACGAGCAGTACTTC
>.|many|TRBV12-3/TRBV12-4|TRBJ2-3
CASSFPVDTQYF
TGTGCCAGCAGTTTCCCCGTCGATACGCAGTATTTT
>.|many|TRBV28|TRBJ2-7
CASKSASSYEQYF
TGTGCCAGCAAGAGTGCGAGCTCCTACGAGCAGTACTTC